The present entry profiles one T cell receptor beta chain with its context. The target antigen is unknown. This specimen belongs to a study of cytomegalovirus exposure and HLA in healthy donors. Study outcomes and limitations: Highly shared sequence variants in one cluster were likely a sequencing artifact.

PCR amplification relied on 60 Vbeta primers (plus 13 Jbeta primers). Only in-frame clones appear in the TCRdb table, and some are missing; sequencing was by immunoSEQ multiplex PCR. Of more than 65,000 clones listed, over 70% were seen once; the top ten hold less than 6.5%. The specimen was PBMCs. The sequence came from a man younger than 35 in good health and CMV-seropositive.

Here the CDR3 reads CASSLGPGTEAFF. The CDR3 DNA reads as TGTGCCAGCAGTCTGGGCCCGGGGACTGAAGCTTTCTTT. This chain links TRBV28 with TRBJ1-1; no clear D gene. Trimming removed 5 bases from V and 5 bases from J, with 12 bases in between. From germline, CDR1 is MDHEN and CDR2 SYDVKM. The CDR3 spans 13 residues.